This T cell receptor (beta chain) appears in the sequencing data of a study of T cell responses to AZD1222 COVID-19 vaccine. As for the study in general: Second-dose intervals near 4 or 12 weeks were combined. Study conclusions and caveats: Clonal diversity may have been underestimated, and the donors were mostly white British, with more females than males.

This clone was seen a single time. The target antigen is unknown. Germline V lookup: CDR1 SGHVS, CDR2 FQNEAQ. Unmatched junction bases numbered 7, after V lost 1 base and J lost 2 bases. CDR3 size: 16 residues. Data came from immunoSEQ multiplex PCR; TCRdb stores just in-frame clones and leaves some out. The sample holds about 150,000 clones, more than 85% seen once. The rearrangement links TRBV7-8 to TRBJ1-2; 7 bases line up with TRBD1. This sample comprised peripheral blood, obtained on day 0 of AZD1222 vaccination. The source is an adult in good health. In DNA, the CDR3 is TGTGCCAGCAGCTTAGGAACAGGGGCACTAAACTATGGCTACACCTTC. Protein sequence: CASSLGTGALNYGYTF.